This T cell receptor (beta chain) appears in the sequencing data of a study of cytomegalovirus exposure and HLA in healthy donors. Assay: immunoSEQ multiplex PCR; the TCRdb copy retains only in-frame clones and omits some. The sample lists approximately 280,000 clones; 80% to 90% were seen once. CDR3 length: 13 residues. In germline, CDR1 is LGHNA, CDR2 YSLEER. Trimming at V came to 5 bases and at J to 7 bases, leaving 8 bases not matched to a gene. The receptor was isolated from a woman between 18 and 29 years old in good health and CMV-seronegative. This rearrangement joins TRBV4-3 to TRBJ2-7, with 7 positions matching TRBD1. The sample consisted of PBMCs. CDR3 sequence: CASSSWTGREQYF. CDR3 nucleotides: TGCGCCAGCAGCTCTTGGACAGGTCGGGAGCAGTACTTC.